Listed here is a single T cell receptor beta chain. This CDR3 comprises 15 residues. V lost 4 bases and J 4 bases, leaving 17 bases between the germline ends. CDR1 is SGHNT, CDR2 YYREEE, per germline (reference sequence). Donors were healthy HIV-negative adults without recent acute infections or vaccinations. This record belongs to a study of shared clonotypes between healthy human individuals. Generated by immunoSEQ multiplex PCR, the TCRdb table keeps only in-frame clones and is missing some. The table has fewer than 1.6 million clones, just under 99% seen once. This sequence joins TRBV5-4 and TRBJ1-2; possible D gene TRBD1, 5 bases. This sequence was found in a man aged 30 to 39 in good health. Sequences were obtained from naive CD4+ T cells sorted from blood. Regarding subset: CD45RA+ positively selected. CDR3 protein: CASSPYGGIVYGYTF. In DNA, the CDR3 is TGTGCCAGCAGCCCTTATGGGGGGATCGTCTATGGCTACACCTTC.